The 25 T cell receptor beta chains reported below all come from one sample, sequenced in a study of vaccination effects on CD4 cells after COVID-19 (dated by TCRdb to between 2020 and 2023). No antigen has been assigned to these receptors. In the ViraFEST assay, PBMC were stimulated with viral peptide pools, and antigen-specific CD4+ T cell clonotypes were then identified by expansion using TCR sequencing. After 10 days of culture, CD4+ T cells were isolated with the EasySep CD4+ T cell isolation kit. Healthy vaccine recipients had no prior SARS-CoV-2 infection, confirmed by negative nucleocapsid antibodies before and after vaccination. Receptors were amplified or captured by the immunoSEQ multiplex PCR assay. The table comes from immuneACCESS by way of TCRdb, which keeps in-frame sequences with V and J called. Part of the clones is missing from these tables; in studies checked, under half for an unresolved V gene and the rest for unknown reasons. Counted in this sample were some 41,000 clones; around 78% of them appeared once. The ten largest make up under 14% of the sample.

The material was CD4+ T cells from PBMCs cultured with SARS-CoV-2 spike peptides, obtained before COVID-19 vaccination. The cell subset or site label corresponds to: SARS-CoV-2 spike overlapping peptide pool stimulation. Receptor source: a human donor who received a COVID-19 vaccine.

The chain is built from TRBV28 and TRBJ2-3; weak D call: TRBD2 (5 bases). CDR1 is MDHEN, CDR2 SYDVKM, per germline. CDR3 size: 14 residues. Trimming left V 3 bases short and J 5 bases short, with 12 bases between. Here the CDR3 reads CASSFDGLGDTQYF. CDR3 coding DNA: TGTGCCAGCAGTTTTGACGGACTTGGAGATACGCAGTATTTT. The full variable domain, with the rest looked up from reference TRBV28 and TRBJ2-3, is DVKVTQSSRYLVKRTGEKVFLECVQDMDHENMFWYRQDPGLGLRLIYFSYDVKMKEKGDIPEGYSVSREKKERFSLILESASTNQTSMYLCASSFDGLGDTQYFGPGTRLTVL.

CDR3 amino acids: CASSAGTTGGQFF. CDR3 coding DNA: TGTGCCAGCTCAGCGGGGACCACCGGTGGGCAGTTCTTC. The rearrangement joins TRBV18 to TRBJ2-1; tentatively, D is TRBD2 (6 bases). Trimming took off 5 bases at V and 12 bases at J, with 17 bases between the two ends. CDR1 is KGHSH, CDR2 LQKENI, per germline. There are 13 residues in the CDR3.

The chain employs TRBV28 and TRBJ2-7, with 9 positions matching TRBD1. The V gene end was trimmed by 7 bases and the J gene end by 2 bases; junction bases not matched to a gene: 3. CDR1 MDHEN and CDR2 SYDVKM come from the germline V gene. The CDR3 runs to 13 residues. DNA of the CDR3: TGTGCCAGCACGGGACAGGGCCCCTACGAGCAGTACGTC. Translated, it gives CASTGQGPYEQYV.

The chain recombines TRBV10-1 with TRBJ1-5; 8 nucleotides align to TRBD1. This CDR3 contains 13 residues. Germline values: CDR1 WNHNN, CDR2 SYGVQD (reference sequence). The J segment lost 4 bases and the V segment lost 6 bases, leaving 2 bases of the junction unmatched. CDR3 coding DNA: TGCGCCAGCAGCGACAGGGGAAATCAGCCCCAGCATTTT. This encodes CASSDRGNQPQHF.

The chain combines TRBV19 with TRBJ2-6; the D gene is possibly TRBD2 (7 bases). The CDR3 runs 19 residues. Trimming removed 9 bases at V and 0 bases at J, with 24 bases between. Germline V gene sequence: CDR1 LNHDA, CDR2 SQIVND (reference sequence). For the CDR3, the DNA is TGTGCCAGCGGGGGGCCTAAGGACCGACTCGTCTCTGGGGCCAACGTCCTGACTTTC. Translation: CASGGPKDRLVSGANVLTF.

This chain connects TRBV25-1 to TRBJ1-6; D gene uncertain. The V end lost 0 bases, the J end lost 7 bases, and 7 bases lay between the germline ends. Germline assignment: CDR1 MGHDK and CDR2 SYGVNS. This CDR3 is 14 amino acids long. Here the CDR3 DNA reads TGTGCCAGCAGTGAATATTTAGAGAATTCACCCCTCCACTTT. It yields the protein CASSEYLENSPLHF.

V gene TRBV24-1 combines with J gene TRBJ2-4; TRBD1 is a possible D gene (6 bases). Germline lookup yields CDR1 KGHDR and CDR2 SFDVKD. This CDR3 has 15 residues. The V gene lost 4 bases and the J gene lost 6 bases, with 15 bases spanning the gap. The CDR3 here is CATSESTGHGNIQYF. The CDR3 bases are TGTGCCACCAGTGAGTCGACAGGCCATGGAAACATTCAGTACTTC.

A note on this clone: Compared with germline, one end of the junction differs, possibly owing to a read error. The rearrangement links TRBV15 to TRBJ1-2; TRBD1 might be the D (5 bases). The CDR3 is 11 amino acids. CDR1 and CDR2 (germline): LNHNV, YYDKDF (reference sequence). The CDR3 bases are TGTGCCACCAGCAGAGAAAAACCGGGACCCTTC. Its protein is CATSREKPGPF.

This clone was picked up one time. V and J are TRBV6-5 and TRBJ2-3, with no clear D. V dropped 2 bases and J dropped 6 bases, with 9 bases sitting between them. Looked up from germline, CDR1 is MNHEY and CDR2 is SVGAGI. The CDR3 sequence is 13 residues long. The CDR3 DNA sequence: TGTGCCAGCAGTTACCCCGATGGCGATACGCAGTATTTT. Protein: CASSYPDGDTQYF.

This sequence joins TRBV2 and TRBJ1-4; tentatively, D is TRBD1 (6 bases). This CDR3 has 15 residues. V was cut by 6 bases and J by 6 bases, with 17 bases left in between. The germline CDR1 and CDR2 sequences are SNHLY and FYNNEI. In nucleotides, the CDR3 is TGTGCCAGCAGCGCACAGGGATTAAGGGATGAAAAACTGTTTTTT. It translates to CASSAQGLRDEKLFF.

The chain carries TRBV6-5 and TRBJ1-3, with a possible D match to TRBD1 (5 bases). The V gene lost 8 bases and the J gene lost 3 bases, with 14 bases spanning the gap. The CDR3 has 14 residues. Germline V gene sequence: CDR1 MNHEY, CDR2 SVGAGI. CDR3 nucleotides: TGTGCCAGCCTCTCTAGCGGGGGTGGAAACACCATATATTTT. Its translation: CASLSSGGGNTIYF.

The chain is built from TRBV29-1 and TRBJ1-2; no reliable D call. Per the germline V gene, CDR1 is SQVTM and CDR2 is ANQGSEA. The CDR3 has 12 residues. Trimming removed 6 bases from V and 4 bases from J, with 12 bases in between. CDR3 sequence (DNA): TGCAGCGTCGTAGGGTCCGGCTATGGCTACACCTTC. Protein: CSVVGSGYGYTF.

The rearrangement uses TRBV5-1 and TRBJ1-2; D gene uncertain. Trimming removed 0 bases from V and 4 bases from J, with 4 bases in between. The CDR3 length is 12 residues. Germline-derived CDR1 and CDR2 are SGHRS and YFSETQ. This CDR3 reads CASSLDSYGYTF. DNA for the CDR3: TGCGCCAGCAGCTTGGACAGCTATGGCTACACCTTC.

The chain uses TRBV29-1 and TRBJ1-1; D possibly corresponds to TRBD1 (5 bases). The V end was cut by 7 bases, the J end by 4 bases, with 10 bases between. Germline CDR1 SQVTM, CDR2 ANQGSEA. CDR3 size: 11 residues. CDR3 in amino acids: CSAWDLTEAFF. Written as DNA, the CDR3 is TGCAGCGCATGGGACCTCACTGAAGCTTTCTTT. The full variable domain, in which reference TRBV29-1 and TRBJ1-1 provide the parts outside the CDR3, is SAVISQKPSRDICQRGTSLTIQCQVDSQVTMMFWYRQQPGQSLTLIATANQGSEATYESGFVIDKFPISRPNLTFSTLTVSNMSPEDSSIYLCSAWDLTEAFFGQGTRLTVV.

The CDR3 sequence is CASSLDRGRREQFF. CDR3 DNA sequence: TGTGCCAGCAGCTTGGACAGGGGGCGACGTGAGCAGTTCTTC. The chain has TRBV5-6 and TRBJ2-1, with 9 bases matching TRBD1. The trim removed 0 bases at V and 9 bases at J, leaving 4 bases unmatched. The CDR3 has 14 residues. From germline, CDR1 is SGHDT and CDR2 YYEEEE. The variable domain in full, with the rest retrieved from reference TRBV5-6 and TRBJ2-1, is DAGVTQSPTHLIKTRGQQVTLRCSPKSGHDTVSWYQQALGQGPQFIFQYYEEEERQRGNFPDRFSGHQFPNYSSELNVNALLLGDSALYLCASSLDRGRREQFFGPGTRLTVL.

The chain uses TRBV5-4 and TRBJ2-3; 9 bases map to TRBD2. This CDR3 comprises 16 residues. Germline V gene data show CDR1 as SGHNT and CDR2 as YYREEE (reference sequence). With V trimmed by 4 bases and J by 2 bases, 8 bases remained unmatched. This chain's CDR3 is CASSLVAGVLTDTQYF. The CDR3 DNA follows: TGTGCCAGCAGCCTAGTAGCGGGGGTACTCACAGATACGCAGTATTTT.

This chain joins TRBV7-3 and TRBJ1-2, with D unresolved. V was pared by 3 bases and J by 8 bases, with 10 bases between. The CDR3 extends over 12 amino acids. CDR1 is SGHTA, CDR2 FQGTGA, per germline. DNA of the CDR3: TGTGCCAGCAGCTTTGGCCGGGAGGGCTACACCTTC. Translated, it gives CASSFGREGYTF.

This sequence joins TRBV2 and TRBJ2-5; D gene ambiguous. CDR1 and CDR2 (germline): SNHLY, FYNNEI. Trimming took 0 bases from V and 5 from J, leaving 4 bases between them. CDR3 length: 12 residues. DNA of the CDR3: TGTGCCAGCAGTGAAGCGCGGGAGACCCAGTACTTC. It encodes CASSEARETQYF. The full variable domain, its missing parts supplied by reference TRBV2 and TRBJ2-5, is EPEVTQTPSHQVTQMGQEVILRCVPISNHLYFYWYRQILGQKVEFLVSFYNNEISEKSEIFDDQFSVERPDGSNFTLKIRSTKLEDSAMYFCASSEARETQYFGPGTRLLVL.

The gene calls are TRBV6-1 and TRBJ2-7, with a weak D call TRBD2 (5 bases). Germline CDR1 is MNHNS and CDR2 is SASEGT. The V end lost 0 bases, the J end lost 2 bases, and 8 bases lay between the germline ends. The CDR3 is 14 residues long. CDR3 DNA sequence: TGTGCCAGCAGTGAAGCGAGCGGACCCTACGAGCAGTACGTC. Translating it yields CASSEASGPYEQYV.

The rearrangement uses TRBV10-1 and TRBJ2-3; TRBD2 might be the D (6 bases). The germline gives CDR1 WNHNN, CDR2 SYGVQD (reference sequence). Trimming cost V 8 bases and J 2 bases, with 17 bases left between them. This CDR3 region has 15 residues. The CDR3 sequence: CASGGKRDFTDTQYF. In DNA, the CDR3 is TGCGCCAGCGGGGGGAAGAGGGACTTCACAGATACGCAGTATTTT.

The genes are TRBV3-1 (or the pseudogene TRBV3-2) and TRBJ2-3; 8 bases line up with TRBD2. Germline trimming cut 1 base from V and 2 bases from J; bases unmatched to any gene: 5. CDR3 length: 16 amino acids. The germline V gene encodes CDR1 LGHDT and CDR2 YNNKEL (reference sequence). The CDR3 loop reads CASSQAGGHYTDTQYF. DNA of the CDR3: TGTGCCAGCAGCCAAGCGGGGGGGCATTACACAGATACGCAGTATTTT.

J is TRBJ1-1 and V is TRBV14, with no clear D. V lost 0 bases, J lost 11 bases, and 19 bases lay in between. This CDR3 is built from 15 residues. Germline-derived CDR1 and CDR2 are SGHDN and FVKESK. CDR3 nucleotides: TGTGCCAGCAGCCAAGATCGGCTGAGGAGGCTCGACGCTTTCTTT. Protein product: CASSQDRLRRLDAFF.

The rearrangement links TRBV24-1 to TRBJ2-2; 7 positions agree with TRBD1. CDR1 is KGHDR, CDR2 SFDVKD, per germline. With V trimmed by 5 bases and J by 7 bases, 9 bases remained unmatched. CDR3 length: 15 amino acids. Here the CDR3 reads CATSVGRGKDGELFF. In nucleotides, the CDR3 is TGTGCCACCAGTGTAGGCAGGGGGAAGGACGGGGAGCTGTTTTTT.

This chain connects TRBV9 to TRBJ1-1, with a possible D match to TRBD1 (5 bases). The CDR3 totals 15 residues. The V gene's germline CDR1 is SGDLS and CDR2 YYNGEE. Trimming left V 2 bases short and J 5 bases short, with 16 bases between. The CDR3 is CASSVGHSGLTEAFF. The CDR3 DNA sequence: TGTGCCAGCAGCGTGGGTCATTCAGGGTTAACTGAAGCTTTCTTT.

The chain recombines TRBV5-1 with TRBJ1-2; 8 positions agree with TRBD1. V dropped 4 bases and J dropped 4; count of bases not matched to a gene: 12. The CDR3 runs 16 residues. Germline V CDR1 and CDR2: SGHRS, YFSETQ. DNA of the CDR3: TGCGCCAGCAGCCCCGAACTTTCAGGGGGCGGCTATGGCTACACCTTC. This codes for CASSPELSGGGYGYTF.